This TCR beta chain derives from a study of cytomegalovirus exposure and HLA in healthy donors. PCR primers comprised 60 Vbeta and 13 Jbeta primers. Profiled with immunoSEQ multiplex PCR; TCRdb holds only in-frame clones, not every one. The sample has 100,000 to 150,000 clones, about 70% seen once. Study results and limitations: Later, TCR association rates were found to vary by HLA locus, highest for DRB1 and lowest for HLA-C. About 150 TCR beta chains were listed as cytomegalovirus-associated. Later analysis indicated greater clonal expansion among HLA-associated TCR beta chains than among equally common other chains.

Comments on this clone: The antigen is not known.

The material sequenced was PBMCs. This receptor was identified in a woman aged 60-75 years in good health and CMV-seropositive.

CDR3 residues: CASSLAGSSGLQETQYF. CDR3 DNA: TGTGCCAGCAGCTTAGCGGGGTCTAGCGGTTTACAAGAGACCCAGTACTTC. The rearrangement links TRBV7-2 to TRBJ2-5; TRBD2 matches at 7 bases. Germline CDR1 is SGHTA and CDR2 is FQGNSA. The CDR3 loop spans 17 amino acids. The V segment lost 0 bases and the J segment 2 bases; nucleotides outside the gene matches: 9.